The rows below give T cell receptor beta chains drawn from one sample of a study of blood T cell repertoires in COVID-19. Sequencing used immunoSEQ multiplex PCR; TCRdb keeps in-frame clones, though not all of them. Of approximately 170,000 clones in the sample, approximately 86% were seen once. Sequencing was carried out using peripheral blood. All receptors come from a man older than 75 with COVID-19, enrolled during active disease. The CDR3 runs from the conserved cysteine through the conserved F or W. D genes are given only for firm matches. Part of the rows lack a size; the others show once, few, many or a class for expanded clones.

d_call: NA; j_call: TRBJ1-1; v_call: TRBV10-3; clone_size: NA; cdr3_nt: TGTGCCATCAGTGAGCGGGGAGGAAACACTGAAGCTTTCTTT; cdr3_aa: CAISERGGNTEAFF
d_call: NA; j_call: TRBJ1-4; v_call: TRBV12-3/TRBV12-4; clone_size: NA; cdr3_nt: TGTGCCAGCAGTTTGGACACCATTGAAAAACTGTTTTTT; cdr3_aa: CASSLDTIEKLFF
d_call: NA; j_call: TRBJ1-1; v_call: TRBV5-1; clone_size: NA; cdr3_nt: TGCGCCAGCAGCTTGGTCGGGGGGTCGACTGAAGCTTTCTTT; cdr3_aa: CASSLVGGSTEAFF
d_call: NA; j_call: TRBJ2-3; v_call: TRBV5-6; clone_size: few; cdr3_nt: TGTGCCAGCAGCCCGCTTTCCCTAGCACTCAGCACAGATACGCAGTATTTT; cdr3_aa: CASSPLSLALSTDTQYF
d_call: NA; j_call: TRBJ1-6; v_call: TRBV21-1; clone_size: once; cdr3_nt: TGTGCCAGCAGCAAAGCCCCCGGGACAGGGGATTCACCCCTCCACTTT; cdr3_aa: CASSKAPGTGDSPLHF
d_call: NA; j_call: TRBJ1-2; v_call: TRBV4-1; clone_size: NA; cdr3_nt: TGCGCCAGCAGCCAAGACAGGGTGAACTATGGCTACACCTTC; cdr3_aa: CASSQDRVNYGYTF
d_call: TRBD1; j_call: TRBJ1-5; v_call: TRBV28; clone_size: NA; cdr3_nt: TGTGCCAGTACCGCAGGGGGAAGCAATCAGCCCCAGCATTTT; cdr3_aa: CASTAGGSNQPQHF
d_call: NA; j_call: TRBJ2-7; v_call: TRBV5-5; clone_size: NA; cdr3_nt: TGTGCCAGCAGCATACAGGGTTCCGGCTACGAGCAGTACTTC; cdr3_aa: CASSIQGSGYEQYF
d_call: TRBD1; j_call: TRBJ2-4; v_call: TRBV6-2/TRBV6-3; clone_size: NA; cdr3_nt: TGTGCCAGCAGTCGGGACAGCCTAGCCAAAAACATTCAGTACTTC; cdr3_aa: CASSRDSLAKNIQYF
d_call: TRBD2; j_call: TRBJ2-5; v_call: TRBV7-2; clone_size: NA; cdr3_nt: TGTGCCAGCAGCTTAATGAGCGGGGGGGCCGGGGAGACCCAGTACTTC; cdr3_aa: CASSLMSGGAGETQYF
d_call: NA; j_call: TRBJ2-5; v_call: TRBV6-5; clone_size: NA; cdr3_nt: TGTGCCAGCAGTTACTCGAGCGGACTTCAAGAGACCCAGTACTTC; cdr3_aa: CASSYSSGLQETQYF
d_call: NA; j_call: TRBJ1-5; v_call: TRBV2; clone_size: NA; cdr3_nt: TGTGCCAGCAGTGAGGAAACAGGAAAAAATCAGCCCCAGCATTTT; cdr3_aa: CASSEETGKNQPQHF
d_call: NA; j_call: TRBJ1-1; v_call: TRBV5-1; clone_size: few; cdr3_nt: TGCGCCAGCAGCACAGGGCGGAACACTGAAGCTTTCTTT; cdr3_aa: CASSTGRNTEAFF
d_call: TRBD1; j_call: TRBJ1-6; v_call: TRBV6-1; clone_size: NA; cdr3_nt: TGTGCCAGCAGTGCCAAGACAGGGGGGAGTATTAGCTCCTATAATTCACCCCTCCACTTT; cdr3_aa: CASSAKTGGSISSYNSPLHF
d_call: NA; j_call: TRBJ2-7; v_call: TRBV7-9; clone_size: NA; cdr3_nt: TGTGCCAGCAGCTCGGACACCTACGAGCAGTACTTC; cdr3_aa: CASSSDTYEQYF
d_call: TRBD1; j_call: TRBJ2-1; v_call: TRBV12-3/TRBV12-4; clone_size: NA; cdr3_nt: TGTGCCAGCAGTTTCGCCGACAGGGGTGAGCAGTTCTTC; cdr3_aa: CASSFADRGEQFF
d_call: NA; j_call: TRBJ1-5; v_call: TRBV21-1; clone_size: NA; cdr3_nt: TGTGCCAGCAGCAAGCGACTAACGACAGGGGATAGCAATCAGCCCCAGCATTTT; cdr3_aa: CASSKRLTTGDSNQPQHF
d_call: NA; j_call: TRBJ1-1; v_call: TRBV19; clone_size: NA; cdr3_nt: TGTGCCAGTATGAAGGGGGACAAGAACACTGAAGCTTTCTTT; cdr3_aa: CASMKGDKNTEAFF
d_call: TRBD1; j_call: TRBJ2-3; v_call: TRBV6-6; clone_size: NA; cdr3_nt: TGTGCCAGCAGTCTTACGACAGGGGGAGGTACAGATACGCAGTATTTT; cdr3_aa: CASSLTTGGGTDTQYF
d_call: NA; j_call: TRBJ1-1; v_call: TRBV12-3/TRBV12-4; clone_size: NA; cdr3_nt: TGTGCCAGCAGTGCCTCGGGGGGGGAAGCTTTCTTT; cdr3_aa: CASSASGGEAFF
d_call: TRBD1; j_call: TRBJ2-7; v_call: TRBV9; clone_size: NA; cdr3_nt: TGTGCCAGCAGCTTGGGACAGGGAAACGAGCAGTACTTC; cdr3_aa: CASSLGQGNEQYF
d_call: TRBD1; j_call: TRBJ1-6; v_call: TRBV18; clone_size: few; cdr3_nt: TGTGCCAGCTCACCACCGAACGGACAGGGGGAATTCTGGAATTCACCCCTCCACTTT; cdr3_aa: CASSPPNGQGEFWNSPLHF
d_call: TRBD1; j_call: TRBJ1-6; v_call: TRBV18; clone_size: NA; cdr3_nt: TGTGCCAGCTCTGGACAGGGAAGTTCACCCCTCCACTTT; cdr3_aa: CASSGQGSSPLHF
d_call: NA; j_call: TRBJ2-3; v_call: TRBV29-1; clone_size: NA; cdr3_nt: TGCAGCGTGGAAGCTAGCACAGATACGCAGTATTTT; cdr3_aa: CSVEASTDTQYF
d_call: NA; j_call: TRBJ2-1; v_call: TRBV27; clone_size: NA; cdr3_nt: TGTGCCAGCAGCCCCAAGCGGCTAGCTAGCCATGAGCAGTTCTTC; cdr3_aa: CASSPKRLASHEQFF
d_call: TRBD2; j_call: TRBJ2-2; v_call: TRBV3-1/TRBV3-2; clone_size: NA; cdr3_nt: TGTGCCAGCAGCCCCGGACTAGCGGGGGAGCTGTTTTTT; cdr3_aa: CASSPGLAGELFF
d_call: TRBD1; j_call: TRBJ1-5; v_call: TRBV24-1; clone_size: NA; cdr3_nt: TGTGCCACCAGTTCCAGGGCAGGGGGTTACAATCAGCCCCAGCATTTT; cdr3_aa: CATSSRAGGYNQPQHF
d_call: NA; j_call: TRBJ2-7; v_call: TRBV19; clone_size: NA; cdr3_nt: TGTGCCAGTAGTTACAGGGCGGGCACAATCTACGAGCAGTACTTC; cdr3_aa: CASSYRAGTIYEQYF
d_call: NA; j_call: TRBJ1-1; v_call: TRBV3-1/TRBV3-2; clone_size: NA; cdr3_nt: TGTGCCAGCAGCTCAGTTCCGAACACTGAAGCTTTCTTT; cdr3_aa: CASSSVPNTEAFF
d_call: TRBD1; j_call: TRBJ1-2; v_call: TRBV5-4; clone_size: NA; cdr3_nt: TGTGCCAGCAGCCTTAGGGACAGGTCTAACTATGGCTACACCTTC; cdr3_aa: CASSLRDRSNYGYTF
d_call: NA; j_call: TRBJ2-2; v_call: TRBV7-2; clone_size: NA; cdr3_nt: TGTGCCAGCAGCTTGTTGACAGAGAACACCGGGGAGCTGTTTTTT; cdr3_aa: CASSLLTENTGELFF
d_call: NA; j_call: TRBJ1-1; v_call: TRBV12-5; clone_size: many; cdr3_nt: TGTGCTAGTGGTTTGGGACAGAACACTGAAGCTTTCTTT; cdr3_aa: CASGLGQNTEAFF
d_call: NA; j_call: TRBJ1-2; v_call: TRBV7-2; clone_size: NA; cdr3_nt: TGTGCCAGCAGCTTAGCGTCGGCCGGGAACTATGGCTACACCTTC; cdr3_aa: CASSLASAGNYGYTF
d_call: TRBD2; j_call: TRBJ2-1; v_call: TRBV11-2; clone_size: once; cdr3_nt: TGTGCCAGCAGCCCCAGGCTAGCGGGGGGGAGTGAGCAGTTCTTC; cdr3_aa: CASSPRLAGGSEQFF
d_call: NA; j_call: TRBJ1-5; v_call: TRBV18; clone_size: once; cdr3_nt: TGTGCCAGCTCACCCCGGACGGGGAAAAATCAGCCCCAGCATTTT; cdr3_aa: CASSPRTGKNQPQHF
d_call: TRBD2; j_call: TRBJ2-1; v_call: TRBV4-2; clone_size: NA; cdr3_nt: TGTGCCAGCAGCCAGGCTAGCGGATACAATGAGCAGTTCTTC; cdr3_aa: CASSQASGYNEQFF
d_call: NA; j_call: TRBJ1-1; v_call: TRBV27; clone_size: NA; cdr3_nt: TGTGCCAGCAGTACCTACAGGGCGAACACTGAAGCTTTCTTT; cdr3_aa: CASSTYRANTEAFF
d_call: TRBD1; j_call: TRBJ1-4; v_call: TRBV27; clone_size: NA; cdr3_nt: TGTGCCAGCAGTCTGGACAGGAATGAAAAACTGTTTTTT; cdr3_aa: CASSLDRNEKLFF
d_call: NA; j_call: TRBJ2-3; v_call: TRBV10-3; clone_size: NA; cdr3_nt: TGTGCCATCAGTGCGTCGGCAGGGACAGATACGCAGTATTTT; cdr3_aa: CAISASAGTDTQYF
d_call: NA; j_call: TRBJ1-5; v_call: TRBV18; clone_size: NA; cdr3_nt: TGTGCCAGCTCCCTAGGACTTCTAAGTAGCAATCAGCCCCAGCATTTT; cdr3_aa: CASSLGLLSSNQPQHF
d_call: TRBD2; j_call: TRBJ2-1; v_call: TRBV7-3; clone_size: NA; cdr3_nt: TGTGCCAGCAGCATCTCCGGGACTAGCGGATACAATGAGCAGTTCTTC; cdr3_aa: CASSISGTSGYNEQFF
d_call: NA; j_call: TRBJ2-3; v_call: TRBV5-1; clone_size: NA; cdr3_nt: TGCGCCAGCGGGCAGGGCTACACAGATACGCAGTATTTT; cdr3_aa: CASGQGYTDTQYF
d_call: TRBD1; j_call: TRBJ1-1; v_call: TRBV6-5; clone_size: NA; cdr3_nt: TGTGCCAGCACCAAGACAGGGGTTTCGAACACTGAAGCTTTCTTT; cdr3_aa: CASTKTGVSNTEAFF
d_call: NA; j_call: TRBJ1-3; v_call: TRBV2; clone_size: NA; cdr3_nt: TGTGCCCCGCGCTCTGGAAACACCATATATTTT; cdr3_aa: CAPRSGNTIYF
d_call: NA; j_call: TRBJ2-7; v_call: TRBV7-2; clone_size: NA; cdr3_nt: TGTGCCAGCAGCTTATTGAGATACGAGCAGTACTTC; cdr3_aa: CASSLLRYEQYF
d_call: TRBD1; j_call: TRBJ1-1; v_call: TRBV19; clone_size: NA; cdr3_nt: TGTGCCAGTAGCCGGGACAGGGAGAAAGCTTTCTTT; cdr3_aa: CASSRDREKAFF
d_call: NA; j_call: TRBJ1-1; v_call: TRBV29-1; clone_size: NA; cdr3_nt: TGCAGCGTTGCATACCGGGTAAACACTGAAGCTTTCTTT; cdr3_aa: CSVAYRVNTEAFF
d_call: TRBD1; j_call: TRBJ1-5; v_call: TRBV5-5; clone_size: NA; cdr3_nt: TGTGCCAGCAGCGGGGGACAGCCGGTGGGCAATCAGCCCCAGCATTTT; cdr3_aa: CASSGGQPVGNQPQHF
d_call: NA; j_call: TRBJ1-1; v_call: TRBV18; clone_size: NA; cdr3_nt: TGTGCCAGCTCACCAGAGGTGAACACTGAAGCTTTCTTT; cdr3_aa: CASSPEVNTEAFF